The 7 T cell receptor beta chains given below trace back to one sample, sequenced in a study of identical twins. TCRdb redid the calling of the 5' RACE reads with MiXCR, one entry per CDR3 protein. The repertoire includes 200,000 to 250,000 distinct CDR3 sequences, about an eighth of them detected once, and about 9% sits in the top ten. Sequencing was performed on memory (CD45RO+) T cells sorted from blood. The receptors stem from a young woman in good health.

This clonotype has more than one count but fewer than ten. V gene TRBV12-3 or TRBV12-4 combines with J gene TRBJ1-4; D is undetermined. V lost 2 bases and J 5 bases, leaving 9 bases between the germline ends. The length of the CDR3 is 14 residues. DNA of the CDR3: TGTGCCAGCAGTTTAAGACGGTTCAATGAAAAACTGTTTTTT. Protein sequence: CASSLRRFNEKLFF.

The chain is built from TRBV20-1 and TRBJ2-1; 11 bases fit TRBD2. The CDR3 has 19 residues. From germline, CDR1 is DFQATT and CDR2 SNEGSKA (reference sequence). J lost 1 base, V lost 1 base, and 12 bases had no gene match. The CDR3 region has the DNA TGCAGTGCTAGAGGCGGGTTTGCTAGCGGGAGGAGGTCCTACAATGAGCAGTTCTTC. Protein: CSARGGFASGRRSYNEQFF.

The chain has TRBV20-1 and TRBJ2-7; D is undetermined. Trimming took 4 bases from V and 2 from J, leaving 12 bases between them. This CDR3 contains 13 residues. Germline CDR1 reads DFQATT; CDR2 reads SNEGSKA (reference sequence). The CDR3 bases are TGCAGTGCTAAACGTAGTTTTACCTACGAGCAGTACTTC. Translated, it gives CSAKRSFTYEQYF.

The chain joins TRBV6-5 to TRBJ1-4, with TRBD1 identical over 9 bases. CDR3 length equals 16 residues. CDR1 is MNHEY, CDR2 SVGAGI, per germline. J was trimmed by 7 bases and V by 0 bases; bases with no gene match: 6. CDR3 protein: CASSYSRGQGGEKLFF. The CDR3 coding sequence is TGTGCCAGCAGTTACTCCCGGGGACAGGGTGGTGAAAAACTGTTTTTT.

This clonotype came up a few times. The rearrangement joins TRBV5-1 to TRBJ2-3; 8 bases align to TRBD1. This CDR3 comprises 18 residues. V gave up 4 bases and J gave up 6 bases; unmatched junction bases: 19. In germline, CDR1 is SGHRS, CDR2 YFSETQ. The CDR3 spells CASSRATGTRGRGDTQYF. For the CDR3, the DNA is TGCGCCAGCAGCAGAGCTACAGGGACCAGGGGGCGAGGGGATACGCAGTATTTT.

The CDR3 DNA is TGTGCCAGCAGTGGGACAGGGGGCGAGTTCGGGGAGCTGTTTTTT. Protein: CASSGTGGEFGELFF. The rearrangement uses TRBV12-3 or TRBV12-4 and TRBJ2-2; TRBD1 aligns across 12 bases. After removal of 5 bases from V and 7 bases from J, the junction contained 5 bases not matched to a gene. The CDR3 extends over 15 amino acids.

This chain joins TRBV20-1 and TRBJ2-3; perhaps TRBD2 as D (6 bases). This CDR3 has 14 residues. The germline gives CDR1 DFQATT, CDR2 SNEGSKA (reference sequence). The V end lost 4 bases, the J end lost 6 bases, and 17 bases lay between the germline ends. CDR3 sequence: CSATNRGGVDTQYF. The CDR3 nucleotides read TGCAGTGCTACCAATCGGGGCGGGGTGGATACGCAGTATTTT.